These 24 T cell receptor beta chains were sequenced from one sample in a study of cytomegalovirus exposure and HLA in healthy donors. The PCR had 60 Vbeta and 13 Jbeta primers. The table came from immunoSEQ multiplex PCR; TCRdb's copy has only in-frame clones and leaves some out. The data hold approximately 61,000 clones, with 75% to 80% observed a single time. The sample consisted of PBMCs. The receptor source for this set is a man between 18 and 29 years old in good health and CMV-seropositive.

This clone was recorded a few times. The chain links TRBV7-9 to TRBJ1-3; the match to TRBD1 covers 8 bases. The CDR3 extends over 15 amino acids. With 6 bases clipped from V and 5 bases from J, the junction kept 9 bases outside the gene matches. The germline V gene has CDR1 SEHNR and CDR2 FQNEAQ (reference sequence). The CDR3 loop reads CASSHARTGRNTIYF. CDR3 DNA: TGTGCCAGCAGTCATGCCCGGACAGGGAGAAACACCATATATTTT.

For the CDR3, the DNA is TGTGCCAGCAGTTATCTCACCCCGGGGGGCACTGAAGCTTTCTTT. Encoded protein: CASSYLTPGGTEAFF. The J gene is TRBJ1-1, the V gene TRBV6-5; the D gene is possibly TRBD1 (5 bases). Germline-derived CDR1 and CDR2 are MNHEY and SVGAGI. Trimming left V 3 bases short and J 4 bases short, with 15 bases between. The CDR3 loop spans 15 amino acids.

This chain connects TRBV6-5 to TRBJ2-7; 8 bases map to TRBD1. CDR1 is MNHEY, CDR2 SVGAGI, per germline. V lost 4 bases and J lost 5; bases outside the gene matches: 7. CDR3 length equals 14 residues. The CDR3 sequence is CASSSTGVVNEQYF. Here the CDR3 DNA reads TGTGCCAGCAGTTCGACAGGGGTGGTGAACGAGCAGTACTTC.

This rearrangement joins TRBV30 to TRBJ1-2; unclear D gene. The CDR3 length is 11 residues. V was cut by 4 bases and J by 8 bases, with 11 bases left in between. Germline CDR1 is GTSNPN and CDR2 is SVGIG (reference sequence). The DNA of the CDR3 is TGTGCCTGGATTTGGCACCAAGGCTACACCTTC. As protein: CAWIWHQGYTF.

The CDR3 DNA follows: TGTGCCAGCAGGGCCGGGACTAGCGGGAGAGGTACGCAGTATTTT. As protein: CASRAGTSGRGTQYF. The V call is TRBV6-5, the J call TRBJ2-3, with TRBD2 identical over 14 bases. Germline CDR1 reads MNHEY; CDR2 reads SVGAGI. Unmatched junction bases numbered 7, after V lost 6 bases and J lost 8 bases. This CDR3 has 15 residues.

In this sample, this clone turned up a few times. J is TRBJ2-3 and V is TRBV25-1, with D unresolved. The CDR3 totals 11 residues. Germline values: CDR1 MGHDK, CDR2 SYGVNS. V lost 7 bases and J lost 2, with 4 bases in between. CDR3 coding DNA: TGTGCCAGCACCTACACAGATACGCAGTATTTT. It encodes CASTYTDTQYF.

This chain connects TRBV10-2 to TRBJ2-3, with 8 bases identical to TRBD2. V shed 3 bases and J 6 bases; nucleotides not matched to a gene: 5. The CDR3 has 14 residues. Germline assignment: CDR1 WSHSY and CDR2 SAAADI. The CDR3 DNA reads as TGCGCCAGCAGTGACCCCAGCGGGGGTGATACGCAGTATTTT. Residues: CASSDPSGGDTQYF.

The chain has TRBV30 and TRBJ1-2, with 9 bases fitting TRBD1. V was pared by 5 bases and J by 4 bases, with 11 bases of the junction left unmatched. This CDR3 has 15 amino acids. Germline lookup yields CDR1 GTSNPN and CDR2 SVGIG (reference sequence). CDR3 nucleotides: TGTGCCTGGGGCCCCGCCGGGACAGGGTTCTATGGCTACACCTTC. Encoded protein: CAWGPAGTGFYGYTF.

The chain employs TRBV2 and TRBJ1-1; unclear D gene. This CDR3 is 13 amino acids long. The ends were cut back, 7 bases at V and 0 bases at J, with 9 bases in the middle. CDR1 SNHLY and CDR2 FYNNEI come from the germline V gene. CDR3 in amino acids: CASKPGLNTEAFF. The CDR3, as DNA: TGTGCCAGCAAGCCGGGTCTGAACACTGAAGCTTTCTTT.

CDR3 residues: CASSRTGSNTGELFF. In DNA form, the CDR3 reads TGCGCCAGCAGCCGGACAGGGTCGAACACCGGGGAGCTGTTTTTT. V gene TRBV4-1 combines with J gene TRBJ2-2; 8 nucleotides line up with TRBD1. Germline V gene sequence: CDR1 MGHRA, CDR2 YSYEKL. The CDR3 loop spans 15 amino acids. The ends lost 4 bases at V and 0 bases at J; junction bases unmatched: 1.

V and J are TRBV15 and TRBJ1-5, with TRBD1 identical over 7 bases. Germline CDR1 and CDR2: LNHNV and YYDKDF (reference sequence). This CDR3 is built from 15 residues. The J segment lost 3 bases and the V segment lost 5 bases, leaving 7 bases of the junction unmatched. The CDR3 region is CATSAAGGVNQPQHF. The CDR3 DNA sequence: TGTGCCACCAGCGCCGCAGGGGGAGTCAATCAGCCCCAGCATTTT.

The chain carries TRBV7-9 and TRBJ2-3; D remains unclear. The CDR3 contains 15 residues. V lost 8 bases and J lost 4, with 19 bases in between. Germline assignment: CDR1 SEHNR and CDR2 FQNEAQ (reference sequence). CDR3 sequence: CASGPVGPLADTQYF. The CDR3 nucleotides are TGTGCCAGCGGCCCTGTCGGCCCCCTAGCAGATACGCAGTATTTT.

The chain has TRBV6-1 and TRBJ2-3; no clear D gene. The V and J ends lost 6 bases and 2 bases respectively, with 9 bases between them. Germline assignment: CDR1 MNHNS and CDR2 SASEGT. There are 13 residues in the CDR3. CDR3 sequence: CASRLADTDTQYF. The CDR3 coding sequence is TGTGCCAGCAGGTTGGCCGACACAGATACGCAGTATTTT.

The chain uses TRBV7-8 and TRBJ1-1; D might be TRBD1 (6 bases). The germline V gene has CDR1 SGHVS and CDR2 FQNEAQ. V was cut by 5 bases and J by 1 base, with 14 bases left in between. This CDR3 comprises 15 residues. CDR3 sequence: CASSRNREENTEAFF. The CDR3 DNA reads TGTGCCAGCAGCCGAAACAGGGAAGAGAACACTGAAGCTTTCTTT. Together with reference TRBV7-8 and TRBJ1-1, the CDR3 gives the full variable domain: GAGVSQSPRYKVAKRGQDVALRCDPISGHVSLFWYQQALGQGPEFLTYFQNEAQLDKSGLPSDRFFAERPEGSVSTLKIQRTQQEDSAVYLCASSRNREENTEAFFGQGTRLTVV.

This clone was observed a single time. The chain recombines TRBV29-1 with TRBJ2-1; 15 bases are a match to TRBD2. This CDR3 region has 15 residues. Germline V gives CDR1 SQVTM, CDR2 ANQGSEA. The V segment lost 8 bases and the J segment 7 bases; nucleotides outside the gene matches: 9. CDR3 coding DNA: TGCAGCATCGGACTAGCGGGAGGGCCGGGTAATGAGCAGTTCTTC. Translation gives CSIGLAGGPGNEQFF.

The gene calls are TRBV5-1 and TRBJ2-5, with unresolved D. This CDR3 is 15 amino acids long. Germline values: CDR1 SGHRS, CDR2 YFSETQ. The V gene lost 4 bases and the J gene lost 5 bases, with 18 bases spanning the gap. For the CDR3, the DNA is TGCGCCAGCAGCGGATCCTTCGGGTTCGGGGAGACCCAGTACTTC. Translated: CASSGSFGFGETQYF.

The chain links TRBV6-6 to TRBJ2-1, with TRBD2 as a possible D gene (6 bases). The V end was cut by 2 bases, the J end by 13 bases, with 9 bases between. The germline V gene encodes CDR1 MNHNY and CDR2 SVGAGI (reference sequence). The CDR3 is made up of 11 amino acids. CDR3 coding DNA: TGTGCCAGCAGTTACGGCGGGGAACAGTTCTTC. As protein: CASSYGGEQFF.

The rearrangement uses TRBV19 and TRBJ2-7, with D possibly being TRBD2 (5 bases). Trimming pared 3 bases from V and 3 bases from J, leaving 9 bases between. This CDR3 has 13 residues. Germline values: CDR1 LNHDA, CDR2 SQIVND (reference sequence). The DNA for the CDR3 is TGTGCCAGTAGTATGGCACTAGGCTACGAGCAGTACTTC. Its protein is CASSMALGYEQYF.

The chain couples TRBV10-3 to TRBJ1-2, with 8 bases lining up with TRBD1. Unmatched junction bases numbered 3, after V lost 7 bases and J lost 2 bases. CDR3 length equals 13 residues. Germline assignment: CDR1 ENHRY and CDR2 SYGVKD. CDR3 coding DNA: TGTGCCATCACCCGGACAGGGAACTATGGCTACACCTTC. This gives the protein CAITRTGNYGYTF.

The chain couples TRBV5-1 to TRBJ1-1, with D perhaps TRBD1 (6 bases). CDR1 is SGHRS and CDR2 is YFSETQ in the germline V gene. Trimming pared 0 bases from V and 5 bases from J, leaving 11 bases between. CDR3 length: 14 residues. The CDR3 bases are TGCGCCAGCAGCTTGGGACAGGTGAGGACTGAAGCTTTCTTT. This sequence encodes CASSLGQVRTEAFF.

The chain joins TRBV5-8 to TRBJ2-4; D is possibly TRBD2 (6 bases). Germline loops: CDR1 SGHTS, CDR2 YDEGEE. The CDR3 consists of 16 residues. The V end lost 4 bases, the J end lost 0 bases, and 14 bases lay between the germline ends. The DNA for the CDR3 is TGTGCCAGCAGCCCGCGGGGAGCTCTAGCCAAAAACATTCAGTACTTC. It encodes CASSPRGALAKNIQYF. Drawing the rest from reference TRBV5-8 and TRBJ2-4, the complete variable domain is EAGVTQSPTHLIKTRGQQATLRCSPISGHTSVYWYQQALGLGLQFLLWYDEGEERNRGNFPPRFSGRQFPNYSSELNVNALELEDSALYLCASSPRGALAKNIQYFGAGTRLSVL.

V gene TRBV5-1 combines with J gene TRBJ2-7, with a weak D call TRBD2 (6 bases). CDR3 length: 15 residues. V shed 2 bases and J shed 6 bases, with 18 bases lying between them. In germline, CDR1 is SGHRS, CDR2 YFSETQ. In nucleotides, the CDR3 is TGCGCCAGCAGCTTAACCCCGGGACTCCTCCGCGAGCAGTACTTC. Protein: CASSLTPGLLREQYF.

This clone occurred a few times. The chain is built from TRBV21-1 and TRBJ2-3; TRBD2, the D gene given by the table, was not confirmed from the DNA. TRBV21-1 has pseudogene status. The CDR3 covers 16 residues. The CDR3 sequence: CASSKDSGGGPDTQYF. The CDR3 DNA sequence: TGTGCCAGCAGCAAAGACAGCGGGGGAGGTCCAGATACGCAGTATTTT.

Here the CDR3 reads CASRGGHLNTEAFF. As DNA, the CDR3 is TGCGCCAGCAGGGGCGGACACTTGAACACTGAAGCTTTCTTT. J is TRBJ1-1 and V is TRBV10-2; D possibly corresponds to TRBD1 (5 bases). The CDR3 covers 14 residues. Germline V gene sequence: CDR1 WSHSY, CDR2 SAAADI. The germline V and J ends were trimmed by 6 bases and 0 bases, with 11 bases remaining between them.